This record covers a single T cell receptor beta chain. Its matching antigen is unknown. CDR1 MGHDK and CDR2 SYGVNS come from the germline V gene. Trimming at V came to 5 bases and at J to 5 bases, leaving 7 bases not matched to a gene. The CDR3 totals 14 residues. This sample stems from a study of tumor-infiltrating lymphocytes in primary liver carcinoma. Across the study: The patients comprised men and women between the ages of 30 and 69 years. Tumors measured about 4 to 11 cm and were stage T1-T3 N0M0.

The investigators made TCR beta cDNA from 500 ng total RNA, using a constant-region primer. Investigators got TCR beta libraries out of three nested multiplex PCR rounds, done with slightly modified ARM-PCR. Both of the initial two PCR rounds ran for roughly 10 cycles and employed TRBV1-TRBV30 forward primers alongside a C-beta reverse primer. Each CDR3 protein is one row after TCRdb ran MiXCR on the multiplex PCR reads. Of approximately 330,000 distinct CDR3 sequences in the sample, less than 70% are singletons; the top ten hold about 6%. Germline DNA was extracted alongside blood RNA, which was obtained from unsorted whole blood. Regarding the study as a whole: Tumor-adjacent and tumor-blood pairs overlapped less than tumor region pairs did. Unsorted bulk processing meant the study did not compare CD4+ and CD8+ repertoires.

This receptor was identified in a man in his forties with primary liver carcinoma and hepatitis B virus infection. The chain joins TRBV25-1 to TRBJ2-5; TRBD1 aligns across 8 bases. The sequenced material came from peripheral blood. The DNA for the CDR3 is TGTGCCAGCAGTATATCAGGGGGCGGCGAGACCCAGTACTTC. This sequence encodes CASSISGGGETQYF.